This TCR beta chain is drawn from a study of blood T cells in healthy people across ages. Study findings and constraints: The study could not conclusively compare naive and antigen-experienced cells, given its unsorted PBMCs. Naive T cell percentage strongly correlated with TCR beta diversity. The authors considered diversity estimates from one million T cells to be underestimates. Roughly linear declines in TCR beta diversity per million T cells occurred with age.

Trimming removed 5 bases at V and 8 bases at J, with 15 bases between. The CDR3 is 13 residues long. In germline, CDR1 is SGHVS, CDR2 FQNEAQ. In this sample, this clonotype turned up many times. Its antigen is not known. Combining a sample-barcoded 5' primer with a J-beta primer mix, a second PCR ran for roughly 7 to 11 cycles. TCRdb re-called the 5' RACE reads with MiXCR, one entry per CDR3 protein. In the table there are 550,000 to 650,000 distinct CDR3 sequences, 25% to 35% of which are singletons. The rearrangement links TRBV7-8 to TRBJ1-2; no definite D call. The sequence came from a woman over 75 in good health. Sequenced sample: blood. The CDR3 DNA reads as TGTGCCAGCAGCCCGGTGGTCAGTCACGGCTACACCTTC. This encodes CASSPVVSHGYTF.